The T cell receptor (beta chain) under discussion was sequenced for a study of blood T cell repertoires in COVID-19. Some clones are missing from TCRdb's copy, which holds only in-frame ones; the method was immunoSEQ multiplex PCR. The sample consists of roughly 250,000 clones, about nine tenths of them appearing once. There are 14 residues in the CDR3. Germline CDR1 and CDR2: MDHEN and SYDVKM. V was pared by 6 bases and J by 2 bases, with 10 bases between. Assignments of participants to cohorts depended upon their own reported clinical history. A COVID-19 case had been met by exposed participants during the 2 weeks before study entry.

The chain links TRBV28 to TRBJ1-4; D possibly corresponds to TRBD1 (6 bases). Sequenced material: PBMCs or T cells enriched from blood (not recorded which). The receptor's source is a man aged 45-65 years who had been exposed to COVID-19. CDR3 sequence: CASSSGQTNEKLFF. The CDR3, as DNA: TGTGCCAGCAGCTCCGGACAGACTAATGAAAAACTGTTTTTT.